This TCR beta chain was profiled in a study of blood T cell repertoires in COVID-19 (dated by TCRdb to the early 2020s). Broadly, across the study: The collaborator samples originated in the United States, Italy and Spain and spanned the acute and convalescent phases of COVID-19. The prospective study material was composed of cDNA or gDNA derived from T cells, B-cell-depleted T cells, or PBMCs. The dataset comprised deeply sampled blood TCRbeta repertoires from subjects exposed to, actively infected with, or recovered from COVID-19. The repertoires were made available in a free public database intended to serve as a resource for research on the immune response to SARS-CoV-2. Samples came from the ongoing ImmuneRACE study (first 160 participants) plus 1,254 subjects from 6 global collaborators. Sample metadata almost always included a de-identified subject ID, COVID-19 status, age in years and sex. Where HLA class I and class II types were available, the types were taken from metadata supplied by the sample provider, not from assay-based typing. What the research found in general, with its limitations: The amount of clinical and demographic metadata varied by source and participant and was provided uncurated.

TCRbeta CDR3 regions were amplified from genomic DNA by means of the immunoSEQ Assay, a bias-controlled multiplex PCR. In the authors' own workflow: Within the assay, amplification of reference gene primers was used to estimate how many nucleated cells each sample contained. Sequence reads were collapsed and filtered to measure the absolute abundance of every unique TCRbeta CDR3 rearrangement. Productive Simpson clonality was computed per sample as the square root of Simpson's diversity index over productive rearrangements. Entries here come from immuneACCESS through TCRdb and include only in-frame sequences with V and J called. Some clones fail to appear in such tables; in the studies checked, an unresolved V gene covers under half of the shortfall, and the cause of the remainder is unknown. The DNA was the basis for D and trimming; V, J and clone size are from that table. Within this sample are a few hundred thousand clones, with around 90% of them counted one time only. 2.1% of the sample is held by the ten biggest clonotypes.

This clone was picked up a small number of times. Its specific antigen is unknown. Per-base qualities were not stored, and no clone one base away is much larger. One collaborating source in Seattle enrolled patients while the patients were actively infected and followed the patients over time throughout the course of disease. Each collaborating institution followed its own protocols to collect whole blood in K2EDTA tubes. For TCRbeta analysis, collaborators shipped samples as frozen whole blood, isolated PBMCs, or DNA extracted from either of those sample types. The CDR3 goes from the cysteine to the phenylalanine over 15 residues. This entry keeps only the CDR3 DNA: 45 bases, framed from base 1. CDR1 and CDR2 are drawn from the germline V gene: SGHTA, FQGNSA. V was cut back by 3 bases and J by 5 bases, leaving a gap of 11 bases between them.

Sequenced input: peripheral blood. The chain uses TRBV7-2 and TRBJ1-6; a confident D gene designation cannot be given. The sequence came from a woman aged 60-70 years with COVID-19, enrolled during active disease. The bases are TGTGCCAGCAGCTTCGCTCCCGGGGATAATTCACCCCTCCACTTT. This yields the protein CASSFAPGDNSPLHF. With the rest looked up from the reference TRBV7-2 and TRBJ1-6 genes rather than sequenced, the full variable domain is GAGVSQSPSNKVTEKGKDVELRCDPISGHTALYWYRQSLGQGLEFLIYFQGNSAPDKSGLPSDRFSAERTGGSVSTLTIQRTQQEDSAVYLCASSFAPGDNSPLHFGNGTRLTVT.